Listed below are T cell receptor beta chains from one sample, sequenced in a study of blood T cell repertoires in COVID-19. This table comes from immunoSEQ multiplex PCR, and its TCRdb copy is limited to in-frame clones, with some not included. The profile shows more than 350,000 clones, around 87% of them singletons. Sequenced: PBMCs or T cells enriched from blood (not recorded which). The receptors were gathered from a woman aged 50 to 60 who had recovered from COVID-19. Both conserved end residues are part of each CDR3. The D gene is left open where the match is weak. Size is stated for part of the rows, as once, few or many counts, or as a class when the clone is expanded.

>TRBJ1-2|TRBV4-2|.|.
CASSQGLTSGDYGYTF
TGTGCCAGCAGCCAAGGCCTGACTTCAGGGGACTATGGCTACACCTTC
>TRBJ1-2|TRBV9|.|.
CASSLRNRRTDNYGYTF
TGTGCCAGCAGCCTCCGAAACCGGCGGACAGATAACTATGGCTACACCTTC
>TRBJ1-2|TRBV18|.|TRBD1
CASSPQDRGPSNYGYTF
TGTGCCAGCTCACCTCAGGACAGGGGGCCGTCTAACTATGGCTACACCTTC
>TRBJ1-6|TRBV7-9|.|TRBD1
CASSLLPGGNSPLHF
TGTGCCAGCAGCTTATTGCCAGGGGGTAATTCACCCCTCCACTTT
>TRBJ2-7|TRBV10-3|.|TRBD1
CAISTETGGAAEQYF
TGTGCCATCAGCACCGAAACAGGGGGCGCGGCCGAGCAGTACTTC
>TRBJ2-7|TRBV11-2|once|TRBD2
CASSFSRGANYEQYF
TGTGCCAGCAGCTTCTCGCGGGGGGCTAACTACGAGCAGTACTTC
>TRBJ1-6|TRBV4-1|.|.
CASSQASQGNSPLHF
TGCGCCAGCAGCCAAGCCTCTCAGGGCAATTCACCCCTCCACTTT
>TRBJ1-6|TRBV3-1/TRBV3-2|.|TRBD1
CASSQGGIRGHRSALHF
TGTGCCAGCAGCCAAGGAGGGATAAGGGGGCATCGGTCAGCCCTCCACTTT
>TRBJ1-3|TRBV19|.|.
CASMQGSGNTIYF
TGTGCCAGTATGCAGGGGTCTGGAAACACCATATATTTT
>TRBJ2-3|TRBV30|.|TRBD2
CAWSVLTSGVGDTQYF
TGTGCCTGGAGTGTCTTGACTAGCGGGGTGGGAGATACGCAGTATTTT
>TRBJ2-7|TRBV7-2|.|TRBD1
CASSLIGTGGRSEQYF
TGTGCCAGCAGCTTAATTGGGACAGGGGGTCGTAGCGAGCAGTACTTC
>TRBJ2-7|TRBV3-1/TRBV3-2|.|.
CASSQDLREQYF
TGTGCCAGCAGCCAAGATCTCAGGGAGCAGTACTTC
>TRBJ1-1|TRBV11-2|.|.
CASSLGSRQPNTEAFF
TGTGCCAGCAGCTTAGGTTCACGACAGCCAAACACTGAAGCTTTCTTT
>TRBJ2-2|TRBV5-1|.|.
CASSQYGENTGELFF
TGCGCCAGCAGCCAGTACGGAGAGAACACCGGGGAGCTGTTTTTT
>TRBJ2-5|TRBV28|.|TRBD1
CASSMGTGSLETQYF
TGTGCCAGCAGTATGGGGACAGGGAGTTTAGAGACCCAGTACTTC
>TRBJ1-2|TRBV29-1|.|TRBD1
CSVDKVGGQGIGYTF
TGCAGCGTTGACAAAGTGGGAGGACAGGGGATCGGCTACACCTTC
>TRBJ2-7|TRBV12-3/TRBV12-4|.|.
CASSLWAHEQYF
TGTGCCAGCAGTTTATGGGCCCACGAGCAGTACTTC
>TRBJ1-6|TRBV5-6|.|.
CASSTQRTRRSSYNSPLHF
TGTGCCAGCAGCACTCAGCGGACGCGACGAAGCTCCTATAATTCACCCCTCCACTTT
>TRBJ2-1|TRBV7-9|once|TRBD2
CASSVLAGGSSYNEQFF
TGTGCCAGCAGCGTACTAGCGGGGGGGAGCTCCTACAATGAGCAGTTCTTC
>TRBJ2-2|TRBV9|.|.
CASSAPSSGELFF
TGTGCCAGCAGCGCCCCGTCCTCCGGGGAGCTGTTTTTT
>TRBJ2-3|TRBV18|.|.
CASSPIADTQYF
TGTGCCAGCTCACCCATAGCAGATACGCAGTATTTT
>TRBJ2-3|TRBV24-1|.|.
CATSDASADTDTQYF
TGTGCCACCAGTGATGCCAGTGCGGACACAGATACGCAGTATTTT
>TRBJ1-1|TRBV3-1/TRBV3-2|.|.
CASSQGGPAFF
TGTGCCAGCAGCCAAGGAGGGCCGGCTTTCTTT
>TRBJ1-5|TRBV2|.|TRBD1
CASSIKGQVQPQHF
TGTGCCAGCAGTATCAAAGGACAGGTTCAGCCCCAGCATTTT
>TRBJ2-1|TRBV7-2|.|.
CASSFNSGRYNEQFF
TGTGCCAGCAGCTTTAACAGCGGGCGATACAATGAGCAGTTCTTC
>TRBJ1-4|TRBV4-3|.|TRBD1
CASRQQGHEKLFF
TGCGCCAGCAGGCAACAGGGGCATGAAAAACTGTTTTTT
>TRBJ1-5|TRBV6-2/TRBV6-3|.|TRBD1
CASSSTGVVGQPQHF
TGTGCCAGCAGCTCCACAGGGGTGGTAGGGCAGCCCCAGCATTTT
>TRBJ2-6|TRBV28|.|.
CASSLYRTGANVLTF
TGTGCCAGCAGTTTATACAGAACTGGGGCCAACGTCCTGACTTTC
>TRBJ1-2|TRBV5-6|.|TRBD1
CASSLGQGGYTF
TGTGCCAGCAGCTTAGGACAGGGAGGCTACACCTTC
>TRBJ2-5|TRBV29-1|.|TRBD1
CSVVGQGVGETQYF
TGCAGCGTTGTGGGACAGGGGGTGGGGGAGACCCAGTACTTC
>TRBJ1-3|TRBV5-6|.|.
CASSFTTGGNTIYF
TGTGCCAGCAGTTTCACGACGGGAGGAAACACCATATATTTT
>TRBJ2-7|TRBV7-2|once|.
CASSTHNYGPTYEQYF
TGTGCCAGCAGCACCCACAACTACGGCCCCACGTACGAGCAGTACTTC
>TRBJ1-5|TRBV28|.|.
CASSSRTVRAQPQHF
TGTGCCAGCAGCTCGAGGACAGTCCGTGCGCAGCCCCAGCATTTT
>TRBJ1-2|TRBV12-3/TRBV12-4|.|.
CASSATGLYGYTF
TGTGCCAGCAGCGCTACAGGGCTCTATGGCTACACCTTC
>TRBJ1-1|TRBV19|.|.
CASRQGGEAFF
TGTGCCAGTAGACAGGGCGGTGAAGCTTTCTTT
>TRBJ2-7|TRBV24-1|.|TRBD1
CATSVPDREWSYEQYF
TGTGCCACCAGTGTCCCGGACAGGGAGTGGTCCTACGAGCAGTACTTC
>TRBJ2-2|TRBV7-2|once|TRBD2
CASSPGGPGELFF
TGTGCCAGCAGCCCGGGAGGGCCCGGGGAGCTGTTTTTT
>TRBJ2-3|TRBV12-5|.|.
CASRMYSQGPDTQYF
TGTGCTAGTAGGATGTACTCCCAGGGCCCAGATACGCAGTATTTT
>TRBJ1-1|TRBV6-1|.|TRBD1
CASSEPGQGGTEAFF
TGTGCCAGCAGTGAACCGGGACAGGGGGGTACTGAAGCTTTCTTT
>TRBJ2-7|TRBV5-1|.|.
CASSLAPRASYEQYF
TGCGCCAGCAGCTTGGCCCCGCGGGCCTCCTACGAGCAGTACTTC
>TRBJ1-4|TRBV5-1|.|.
CASSLGQGNEKLFF
TGCGCCAGCAGCTTGGGGCAGGGGAACGAAAAACTGTTTTTT
>TRBJ1-4|TRBV19|.|.
CASTASGQGLEKLFF
TGTGCCAGTACCGCCAGTGGGCAGGGGCTCGAAAAACTGTTTTTT
>TRBJ2-3|TRBV7-9|.|.
CASSLYGPDTQYF
TGTGCCAGCAGCTTATACGGTCCAGATACGCAGTATTTT
>TRBJ2-5|TRBV3-1/TRBV3-2|many|.
CASSQELGGAETQYF
TGTGCCAGCAGCCAAGAATTGGGGGGGGCAGAGACCCAGTACTTC
>TRBJ2-4|TRBV2|.|.
CASSDTRVPNIQYF
TGTGCCAGCAGTGATACGAGGGTGCCAAACATTCAGTACTTC
>TRBJ2-1|TRBV3-1/TRBV3-2|.|TRBD2
CASSQVISTSGGVYNEQFF
TGTGCCAGCAGCCAAGTGATTAGTACTAGCGGGGGGGTGTACAATGAGCAGTTCTTC
>TRBJ1-5|TRBV19|once|TRBD1
CASSIPWMDRGNNQPQHF
TGTGCCAGTAGTATCCCTTGGATGGACAGGGGAAACAATCAGCCCCAGCATTTT
>TRBJ1-4|TRBV30|.|TRBD1
CAWRNRQGRNVEKLFF
TGTGCCTGGAGAAACCGACAGGGGAGGAACGTTGAAAAACTGTTTTTT
>TRBJ2-2|TRBV18|.|TRBD2
CASSTSAGYTGELFF
TGTGCCAGCTCCACTAGCGCTGGGTACACCGGGGAGCTGTTTTTT
>TRBJ1-6|TRBV28|once|TRBD1
CASRVHGQGGNSPLHF
TGTGCCAGCAGAGTACATGGACAGGGGGGTAATTCACCCCTCCACTTT